One and the same sample provided the 5 T cell receptor beta chains below, sequenced in a study of regulatory T cells in long-lasting Graves disease. To make TCR beta libraries, researchers used iRepertoire HTBI primers and Arm-PCR of CDR3 regions. TCRdb itself ran the multiplex PCR reads through MiXCR, one entry per CDR3 protein. In the table there are a few hundred thousand distinct CDR3 sequences, approximately 12% of which are singletons. As to time point: newly diagnosed GD, antithyroid drugs for less than 3 months. There was RNA extracted from PBMCs, and the TCR library was made from it. This sample also appeared in a second study, on T cells in Graves' hyperthyroidism and ophthalmopathy.

The starting material was peripheral blood mononuclear cells (PBMCs), obtained at new diagnosis, from a patient treated with antithyroid drugs. The receptors were gathered from a young woman with Graves disease.

Many counts were recorded for this clonotype. The genes are TRBV10-3 and TRBJ2-7; the D gene is possibly TRBD1 (7 bases). Germline CDR1 is ENHRY and CDR2 is SYGVKD. Trimming took 4 bases from V and 2 from J, leaving 15 bases between them. This CDR3 has 15 residues. The CDR3 region is CAISARPGGPYEQYF. The CDR3 DNA reads as TGTGCCATCAGTGCAAGACCAGGGGGGCCCTACGAGCAGTACTTC.

This clonotype appeared a few times. This CDR3 is missing its conserved last phenylalanine or tryptophan, likely due to a read error. J is TRBJ1-5 and V is TRBV4-1; D is undetermined. Trimming shortened V by 1 base and J by 4 bases, and 14 bases separated the two germline ends. The CDR3 totals 16 residues. Germline V gives CDR1 MGHRA, CDR2 YSYEKL. The DNA of the CDR3 is TGCGCCAGCAGCCAAGTCGGCTGGGGTGGGAATCAGCCCCAGCATCTT. This sequence encodes CASSQVGWGGNQPQHL.

The chain joins TRBV20-1 to TRBJ2-1; TRBD2 agrees at 8 bases. CDR1 is DFQATT and CDR2 is SNEGSKA in the germline V gene (reference sequence). Trimming took 5 bases from V and 4 from J; bases not matched to a gene: 13. The CDR3 loop spans 16 amino acids. CDR3 residues: CSAPIHPSGRYNEQFF. The CDR3 DNA sequence: TGCAGTGCTCCAATTCACCCTAGCGGGCGATACAATGAGCAGTTCTTC.

This clonotype occurred many times. This chain joins TRBV28 and TRBJ2-5; TRBD2 aligns across 7 bases. This CDR3 is 13 amino acids long. Germline CDR1 reads MDHEN; CDR2 reads SYDVKM. Germline trimming cut 6 bases from V and 3 bases from J; bases unmatched to any gene: 4. CDR3 residues: CASRGLAEETQYF. CDR3 nucleotides: TGTGCCAGCAGGGGGCTAGCGGAAGAGACCCAGTACTTC.

This clonotype has ten or more counts. The rearrangement joins TRBV14 to TRBJ1-1; possibly TRBD1 for D (5 bases). Germline V gene sequence: CDR1 SGHDN, CDR2 FVKESK. V lost 4 bases to trimming and J lost 3 bases, with 9 bases between them. There are 13 residues in the CDR3. The CDR3 coding sequence is TGTGCCAGCAGCCTAGGGGTGCACACTGAAGCTTTCTTT. Residues: CASSLGVHTEAFF.